Here is one T cell receptor beta chain with its context. The antigen it recognizes is unknown. No base-level quality is on record; no much larger clone is a single base apart. Separate from the approximately 700-subject first cohort, the validation cohort of roughly 130 subjects was the group to which the donors belonged. The entry originates in a study of cytomegalovirus exposure and HLA in healthy donors (dated by TCRdb to the late 2010s). About the full investigation: According to a later analysis, one platform produced both the 110 or so validation repertoires and the 620 or so repertoires of the first cohort. The study was designed to test whether signatures of past pathogen exposure could be identified by cataloging public T cell receptors. A separate validation cohort of roughly 120 different subjects was used in addition to the approximately 610-subject first cohort. High-throughput TCR immunosequencing, statistical association of individual TCRs with disease status, and machine learning were combined to predict cytomegalovirus infection status.

The paper's findings and limits, for the study overall: Across donors, most TCR sequences were observed very rarely, whereas some public TCRs were present in many individuals. The classifier was reported to diagnose cytomegalovirus status with high specificity and sensitivity in both the original and validation cohorts. The study gave a list of over 150 TCR beta chains associated with cytomegalovirus. According to the authors, the approach could potentially be generalized to other disease states and immunological phenotypes. In vitro tests confirmed that a few of the cytomegalovirus-associated TCR beta chains recognize cytomegalovirus antigens. All 120 or so repertoires were used to score co-occurrence in the validation cohort in a later analysis, because that analysis had no HLA typing for the cohort. A later analysis found that TCRs clustered in the first cohort also tended to co-occur in the 130 or so validation repertoires, with 94% of cluster scores above 0.

Inclusive of the bounding cysteine and phenylalanine, the CDR3 is 13 residues long. Only the CDR3 part of the read is kept: 39 bases, read in frame from the first base. V is reduced by 7 bases and J by 4 bases, leaving a spacing of 13 bases between them. CDR1 and CDR2, looked up from the germline V gene, are MNHEY and SVGAGI. Receptor libraries were prepared by the immunoSEQ multiplex PCR assay. Per the original workflow: A statistical classification framework was built for diagnosing cytomegalovirus status from the catalog of TCR beta chain sequences. Drawn from immuneACCESS, this table holds only the in-frame rearrangements with V and J called that TCRdb kept. Clones are partly lost; checked studies trace under half to an unresolved V gene and leave the rest unexplained. The V and J calls and clone size are taken from that table; D and trimming were inferred from the DNA. The sample contains some 170,000 clones, around nine tenths of them found a single time. The biggest ten clones account for 4.2% of the sample.

The sequence is built from TRBV6-5 and TRBJ1-1; D gene: possibly TRBD1, on 5 matching bases. The TCR originated in a young man in good health and CMV-seropositive. The sample consisted of PBMCs. The sequenced DNA: TGTGCCAGCACCTTTCGGGGGGGCACTGAAGCTTTCTTT. Translated, it reads CASTFRGGTEAFF.